One sample yielded the 26 T cell receptor beta chains listed below, sequenced in a study of PD-1 blockade in classical Hodgkin lymphoma. After autologous stem cell transplantation all patients relapsed, and prior brentuximab vedotin exposure differed between cohorts. Clones were sequenced by immunoSEQ multiplex PCR, and TCRdb holds only the in-frame ones, with some missing. The data hold tens of thousands of clones, with roughly 90% observed a single time. Sequencing was performed on peripheral blood mononuclear cells (PBMCs), taken at baseline. The receptors shown here come from a human donor with classical Hodgkin lymphoma.

The chain has TRBV5-1 and TRBJ2-7, with TRBD2 matching 9 bases. With V trimmed by 0 bases and J by 4 bases, 14 bases remained unmatched. Germline CDR1 reads SGHRS; CDR2 reads YFSETQ. CDR3 size: 18 residues. CDR3: CASSLANVSSGGRYEQYF. The CDR3 region has the DNA TGCGCCAGCAGCTTGGCCAATGTAAGTAGCGGGGGAAGGTACGAGCAGTACTTC.

The V call is TRBV28, the J call TRBJ2-7, with no clear D. V lost 3 bases and J lost 7, with 22 bases in between. The CDR3 has 16 amino acids. Germline V gene lookup returns CDR1 MDHEN and CDR2 SYDVKM. The CDR3 reads CASSLSGLSPHREQYF. The CDR3 DNA follows: TGTGCCAGCAGTTTGTCGGGTTTATCCCCCCATCGGGAGCAGTACTTC.

The chain carries TRBV2 and TRBJ2-5; the D is unclear. Germline V gives CDR1 SNHLY, CDR2 FYNNEI. The V and J ends lost 3 bases and 2 bases respectively, with 1 base between them. The CDR3 spans 11 residues. CDR3 amino acids: CASSEQETQYF. The CDR3 coding sequence is TGTGCCAGCAGTGAGCAAGAGACCCAGTACTTC. The full variable domain, in which reference TRBV2 and TRBJ2-5 provide the parts outside the CDR3, is EPEVTQTPSHQVTQMGQEVILRCVPISNHLYFYWYRQILGQKVEFLVSFYNNEISEKSEIFDDQFSVERPDGSNFTLKIRSTKLEDSAMYFCASSEQETQYFGPGTRLLVL.

CDR3 nucleotide sequence: TGTGCCAGCAGCGCGGACCCCAGCACAGATACGCAGTATTTT. As protein: CASSADPSTDTQYF. The chain combines TRBV9 with TRBJ2-3; unclear D gene. Between the trimmed V and J ends, which lost 3 bases and 0 bases, there was a span of 8 bases. The CDR3 runs to 14 residues. Germline V gives CDR1 SGDLS, CDR2 YYNGEE.

This chain joins TRBV19 and TRBJ1-1; D not certain. CDR1 is LNHDA, CDR2 SQIVND, per germline (reference sequence). Trimming removed 3 bases at V and 0 bases at J, with 8 bases between. The CDR3 is made up of 14 amino acids. The DNA of the CDR3 is TGTGCCAGTAGTATGGGCGGGGTGAACACTGAAGCTTTCTTT. Translated: CASSMGGVNTEAFF.

The chain is built from TRBV14 and TRBJ2-1; 8 nucleotides line up with TRBD2. Per germline, CDR1 SGHDN and CDR2 FVKESK. V shed 4 bases, J shed 7 bases, and the junction held 15 bases outside the gene matches. The length of the CDR3 is 17 residues. CDR3 nucleotides: TGTGCCAGCAGCCCTTTGCCCACCGGGGGGGCAGGGAATGAGCAGTTCTTC. Residues: CASSPLPTGGAGNEQFF. The whole variable domain, remainder taken from reference TRBV14 and TRBJ2-1, is EAGVTQFPSHSVIEKGQTVTLRCDPISGHDNLYWYRRVMGKEIKFLLHFVKESKQDESGMPNNRFLAERTGGTYSTLKVQPAELEDSGVYFCASSPLPTGGAGNEQFFGPGTRLTVL.

V usage is TRBV11-2 and J usage is TRBJ1-6; no clear D gene. The CDR3 has 11 amino acids. Germline V gene data show CDR1 as SGHAT and CDR2 as FQNNGV. The germline V and J ends were trimmed by 1 base and 11 bases, with 3 bases remaining between them. The CDR3 loop is CASSLGPPLHF. In DNA, the CDR3 is TGTGCCAGCAGCTTAGGCCCACCCCTCCACTTT. The variable domain in full, with the rest retrieved from reference TRBV11-2 and TRBJ1-6, is EAGVAQSPRYKIIEKRQSVAFWCNPISGHATLYWYQQILGQGPKLLIQFQNNGVVDDSQLPKDRFSAERLKGVDSTLKIQPAKLEDSAVYLCASSLGPPLHFGNGTRLTVT.

This clone was seen just once. V is TRBV5-4 and J is TRBJ2-1; TRBD2 matches 12 bases. Germline-derived CDR1 and CDR2 are SGHNT and YYREEE (reference sequence). V gave up 2 bases and J gave up 4 bases; unmatched junction bases: 1. This CDR3 is built from 15 residues. The CDR3 DNA follows: TGTGCCAGCAGCTTCGGACTAGCGGGATACAATGAGCAGTTCTTC. This gives the protein CASSFGLAGYNEQFF.

This sequence joins TRBV27 and TRBJ2-2; 7 bases are shared with TRBD2. This CDR3 has 14 residues. The ends lost 3 bases at V and 4 bases at J; junction bases unmatched: 2. CDR1 is MNHEY, CDR2 SMNVEV, per germline (reference sequence). The DNA for the CDR3 is TGTGCCAGCAGTTTGCGGGAGACCACCGGGGAGCTGTTTTTT. Its protein is CASSLRETTGELFF.

The rearrangement uses TRBV7-9 and TRBJ2-1; weak D call: TRBD2 (5 bases). V was pared by 4 bases and J by 6 bases, with 10 bases between. The CDR3 runs 13 residues. CDR1 is SEHNR, CDR2 FQNEAQ, per germline (reference sequence). CDR3 DNA sequence: TGTGCCAGCAGCTGGACTCTTCGCAATGAGCAGTTCTTC. Translation: CASSWTLRNEQFF.

The chain links TRBV27 to TRBJ2-1; maybe TRBD1 (6 bases). Between the trimmed V and J ends, which lost 7 bases and 5 bases, there was a span of 24 bases. Germline V gives CDR1 MNHEY, CDR2 SMNVEV (reference sequence). The CDR3 covers 17 residues. The CDR3 DNA follows: TGTGCCAGCACACCCCGGTGGGGGCAGGGCTTAAACAATGAGCAGTTCTTC. Protein: CASTPRWGQGLNNEQFF.

The chain uses TRBV29-1 and TRBJ2-1, with 10 bases lining up with TRBD2. Germline V lookup: CDR1 SQVTM, CDR2 ANQGSEA. Trimming cost V 7 bases and J 8 bases; bases outside gene matches: 8. CDR3 length: 13 residues. CDR3 protein: CSGDSGGADEQFF. For the CDR3, the DNA is TGCAGCGGAGACAGCGGGGGGGCTGATGAGCAGTTCTTC.

The chain links TRBV6-5 to TRBJ1-6, with no clear D. Germline V gene sequence: CDR1 MNHEY, CDR2 SVGAGI. The CDR3 consists of 15 residues. V was trimmed by 4 bases and J by 7 bases, leaving 14 bases between them. CDR3 in DNA: TGTGCCAGCAGTTTAACTTGGCAAAACAATTCACCCCTCCACTTT. It encodes CASSLTWQNNSPLHF.

The chain joins TRBV5-6 to TRBJ1-6; D is ambiguous. The CDR3 contains 14 residues. Between the trimmed V and J ends, which lost 2 bases and 8 bases, there was a span of 11 bases. Germline CDR1 SGHDT, CDR2 YYEEEE. The CDR3 reads CASSFYGPDSPLHF. The CDR3 DNA sequence: TGTGCCAGCAGCTTTTACGGGCCGGATTCACCCCTCCACTTT.

The chain links TRBV6-4 to TRBJ1-5, with D perhaps matching TRBD1 (6 bases). Trimming pared 7 bases from V and 6 bases from J, leaving 13 bases between. This CDR3 spans 13 amino acids. CDR1 and CDR2 (germline): MRHNA, SNTAGT. The CDR3 protein is CASNHLDSQPQHF. The CDR3 DNA reads TGTGCCAGCAATCACCTGGACAGTCAGCCCCAGCATTTT.

This chain joins TRBV6-7 and TRBJ2-7; D ambiguous. TRBV6-7 is placed among ORFs of uncertain function. CDR3 size: 14 residues. Trimming took 8 bases from V and 1 from J, leaving 15 bases between them. CDR3 region: CASDVDPTSYEQYF. CDR3 DNA: TGTGCCAGCGATGTTGACCCCACATCCTACGAGCAGTACTTC.

Here the CDR3 reads CASSPAVTDLYGYTF. CDR3 DNA: TGTGCCAGCTCACCGGCAGTCACCGACCTCTATGGCTACACCTTC. The genes are TRBV18 and TRBJ1-2, with D hard to call. CDR3 size: 15 residues. Deletions cut 3 bases from V and 4 bases from J, with 15 bases between. CDR1 is KGHSH and CDR2 is LQKENI in the germline V gene.

The rearrangement links TRBV15 to TRBJ2-2; the match to TRBD2 covers 9 bases. Germline V lookup: CDR1 LNHNV, CDR2 YYDKDF (reference sequence). The CDR3 spans 20 residues. Trimming removed 2 bases from V and 5 bases from J; junction bases left unmatched: 18. CDR3 in amino acids: CATSRIHPLIAGVITGELFF. In DNA form, the CDR3 reads TGTGCCACCAGCAGAATTCATCCCCTAATAGCGGGGGTGATAACCGGGGAGCTGTTTTTT.

The rearrangement joins TRBV6-4 to TRBJ2-7; 9 bases are shared with TRBD2. The ends lost 8 bases at V and 4 bases at J; junction bases unmatched: 9. This CDR3 has 14 amino acids. Germline-derived CDR1 and CDR2 are MRHNA and SNTAGT. CDR3 sequence reads: CASGKGLAGYEQYF. For the CDR3, the DNA is TGTGCCAGCGGAAAGGGACTAGCAGGGTACGAGCAGTACTTC.

The chain combines TRBV5-4 with TRBJ2-1; 14 nucleotides align to TRBD2. CDR1 and CDR2 (germline): SGHNT, YYREEE (reference sequence). The V segment lost 3 bases and the J segment 10 bases; nucleotides outside the gene matches: 9. The CDR3 contains 16 residues. The CDR3 region is CASSSGTSGRGGEQFF. The CDR3 DNA is TGTGCCAGCAGCTCCGGGACTAGCGGGAGAGGAGGCGAGCAGTTCTTC.

Only a few counts were recorded for this clone. This chain connects TRBV6-5 to TRBJ1-6, with 8 positions matching TRBD1. The CDR3 length is 12 residues. Looked up from germline, CDR1 is MNHEY and CDR2 is SVGAGI. Trimming cost V 10 bases and J 16 bases; bases outside gene matches: 12. The CDR3 DNA sequence: TGTGCCACCGGTCGTGTGGGACAGGAGCTCCACTTT. Amino acids: CATGRVGQELHF.

The J gene is TRBJ1-1, the V gene TRBV28; no reliable D call. Germline V gene data show CDR1 as MDHEN and CDR2 as SYDVKM. V was pared by 4 bases and J by 5 bases, with 11 bases between. The CDR3 loop spans 13 amino acids. The CDR3 loop is CASSYRRGTEAFF. The CDR3 bases are TGTGCCAGCAGTTACCGCCGGGGTACTGAAGCTTTCTTT.

V usage is TRBV5-6 and J usage is TRBJ2-7; 8 bases match TRBD1. The CDR3 is 15 amino acids. The ends lost 1 base at V and 0 bases at J; junction bases unmatched: 3. CDR1 is SGHDT, CDR2 YYEEEE, per germline. The CDR3 region is CASSLLGQGSYEQYF. The DNA for the CDR3 is TGTGCCAGCAGCTTGCTAGGACAGGGCTCCTACGAGCAGTACTTC.

The chain links TRBV4-1 to TRBJ2-1, with a weak D call TRBD1 (6 bases). The CDR3 totals 16 residues. From germline, CDR1 is MGHRA and CDR2 YSYEKL. Trimming removed 3 bases from V and 4 bases from J, with 16 bases in between. In DNA form, the CDR3 reads TGCGCCAGCAGCCATACCGACAGGCCAATATACAATGAGCAGTTCTTC. Translation: CASSHTDRPIYNEQFF.

This rearrangement joins TRBV14 to TRBJ1-4, with 11 bases that match TRBD1. Trimming at V came to 1 base and at J to 8 bases, leaving 6 bases not matched to a gene. This CDR3 spans 16 amino acids. CDR1 is SGHDN, CDR2 FVKESK, per germline. In DNA form, the CDR3 reads TGTGCCAGCAGCCAAGCGCCGGGACAGGGGGTCGAAAAACTGTTTTTT. Translation: CASSQAPGQGVEKLFF.

V is TRBV13 and J is TRBJ2-5, with D perhaps being TRBD1 or TRBD2 (5 bases each). Germline values: CDR1 PRHDT, CDR2 FYEKMQ (reference sequence). This CDR3 is built from 13 residues. Trimming pared 3 bases from V and 3 bases from J, leaving 8 bases between. CDR3 protein: CASSFGTEETQYF. The CDR3 bases are TGTGCCAGCAGCTTCGGGACCGAAGAGACCCAGTACTTC.